The entry below describes one TCR beta chain. The antigen remains undetermined. This specimen comes from a study of cytomegalovirus exposure and HLA in healthy donors. Study-level information: From HLA-typed donors, an early data release held tens of millions of unique TCRs.

This CDR3 comprises 13 residues. The ends lost 0 bases at V and 8 bases at J; junction bases unmatched: 6. Looked up from germline, CDR1 is GTSNPN and CDR2 is SVGIG (reference sequence). Regarding the study as a whole: The only immune exposure information that was available was CMV serostatus. Analysis was carried out at a later point, and it linked a missense DCLRE1C variant to TCR beta V- and J-gene trimming. Cytomegalovirus status, reportedly, was diagnosed with high specificity and sensitivity by the classifier.

Researchers ran the PCR with 60 Vbeta and 13 Jbeta primers. The method was immunoSEQ multiplex PCR; TCRdb's version includes in-frame clones alone and lacks a portion of them. The sample lists 150,000 to 190,000 clones; roughly 82% were seen once. The chain recombines TRBV30 with TRBJ1-1, with 7 bases fitting TRBD1. The clonotype was recovered from a woman aged 45 to 65 in good health and CMV-seropositive. The sequenced sample consisted of PBMCs. CDR3 sequence reads: CAWSVPLDREAFF. In nucleotides, the CDR3 is TGTGCCTGGAGTGTACCTTTGGACAGGGAAGCTTTCTTT.